These 17 T cell receptor beta chains share one sample of origin, sequenced in a study of T cell responses to AZD1222 COVID-19 vaccine. Libraries were prepared by immunoSEQ multiplex PCR; TCRdb keeps only in-frame clonotypes and omits some of them. The data show around 210,000 clones, around 94% seen once. Sequenced material: peripheral blood, taken 28 days after the second dose of the MenACWY control vaccine. The receptors were sampled from an adult who received the MenACWY meningococcal vaccine as a control.

V and J are TRBV24-1 and TRBJ2-3; D uncertain. This CDR3 spans 13 amino acids. Germline CDR1 is KGHDR and CDR2 is SFDVKD. V lost 2 bases and J lost 6, with 8 bases in between. CDR3 bases: TGTGCCACCAGTGATTCGACATCTGATACGCAGTATTTT. This sequence encodes CATSDSTSDTQYF.

The CDR3 region has the DNA TGCGCCAGCAGCCAAGAATTGGACAGGGGGCGAAACGGGGAGCTGTTTTTT. This translates into CASSQELDRGRNGELFF. V and J are TRBV4-3 and TRBJ2-2; 11 bases fit TRBD1. J lost 7 bases, V lost 0 bases, and 7 bases had no gene match. Looked up from germline, CDR1 is LGHNA and CDR2 is YSLEER. The CDR3 spans 17 residues.

This chain uses TRBV11-2 with TRBJ2-2; 8 bases fit TRBD1. The V segment lost 2 bases and the J segment 1 base; nucleotides outside the gene matches: 6. Germline-derived CDR1 and CDR2 are SGHAT and FQNNGV. The CDR3 is 17 amino acids. The chain's CDR3 is CASSLKVDRVNTGELFF. The CDR3 DNA sequence: TGTGCCAGCAGCTTAAAGGTGGACAGGGTGAACACCGGGGAGCTGTTTTTT.

This clone was recorded once. As DNA, the CDR3 is TGTGCTAGTAGTCCGGGTGGGAACACTGAAGCTTTCTTT. As protein: CASSPGGNTEAFF. This chain uses TRBV12-5 with TRBJ1-1, with no clear D. The CDR3 is made up of 13 amino acids. The V end was cut by 8 bases, the J end by 1 base, with 11 bases between. Germline V gives CDR1 LGHNT, CDR2 FRNRAP.

The rearrangement links TRBV3-1 (or the pseudogene TRBV3-2) to TRBJ2-7; TRBD2 matches at 9 bases. The CDR3 has 15 residues. V lost 4 bases and J lost 2; bases outside the gene matches: 6. CDR1 LGHDT and CDR2 YNNKEL come from the germline V gene (reference sequence). The CDR3 protein is CASSPEGGGAYEQYF. In DNA form, the CDR3 reads TGTGCCAGCAGCCCAGAGGGCGGGGGGGCCTACGAGCAGTACTTC.

Turning to this clone: The sample has other DNA sequences that encode this CDR3 too. The gene calls are TRBV4-3 and TRBJ2-7; D unclear. Germline lookup yields CDR1 LGHNA and CDR2 YSLEER. Trimming pared 0 bases from V and 2 bases from J, leaving 5 bases between. This CDR3 spans 13 amino acids. The CDR3 DNA is TGCGCCAGCAGCCAAGATCGAGCCTACGAGCAGTACTTC. It codes for CASSQDRAYEQYF.

This clone has more than one count but fewer than ten. The rearrangement joins TRBV27 to TRBJ2-4; 8 nucleotides line up with TRBD1. The CDR3 extends over 15 amino acids. J was trimmed by 3 bases and V by 5 bases; bases with no gene match: 6. In germline, CDR1 is MNHEY, CDR2 SMNVEV (reference sequence). CDR3 sequence (DNA): TGTGCCAGCAGTGACCACAGGGGGGACAAAAACATTCAGTACTTC. It is translated as CASSDHRGDKNIQYF.

With regard to this clone: This specimen includes other DNA sequences encoding the same CDR3. The chain is built from TRBV28 and TRBJ1-1; D gene uncertain. The V gene lost 3 bases and the J gene lost 8 bases, with 7 bases spanning the gap. CDR1 MDHEN and CDR2 SYDVKM come from the germline V gene. CDR3 length: 11 residues. Here the CDR3 reads CASSFVTEAFF. CDR3 nucleotide sequence: TGTGCCAGCAGTTTCGTGACAGAAGCTTTCTTT.

The V call is TRBV6-6, the J call TRBJ2-3; D might be TRBD1 or TRBD2, each matching 5 bases. The V gene's germline CDR1 is MNHNY and CDR2 SVGAGI (reference sequence). Trimming pared 7 bases from V and 2 bases from J, leaving 13 bases between. The CDR3 loop spans 14 amino acids. The CDR3 DNA follows: TGTGCCAGCACCGCCCGGGGCCCCACAGATACGCAGTATTTT. Translating it yields CASTARGPTDTQYF.

The chain links TRBV9 to TRBJ2-7, with D possibly being TRBD2 (5 bases). The germline CDR1 and CDR2 sequences are SGDLS and YYNGEE. The CDR3 is 15 residues long. V gave up 0 bases and J gave up 0 bases, with 10 bases separating them. The CDR3 DNA reads TGTGCCAGCAGCGTAGATGTCAGCGGCTCCTACGAGCAGTACTTC. It yields the protein CASSVDVSGSYEQYF.

The CDR3 nucleotides read TGTGCCTGGAATGGGGTAATGAACACTGAAGCTTTCTTT. Its protein is CAWNGVMNTEAFF. The rearrangement uses TRBV30 and TRBJ1-1, with unresolved D. Germline assignment: CDR1 GTSNPN and CDR2 SVGIG (reference sequence). Trimming pared 4 bases from V and 0 bases from J, leaving 9 bases between. This CDR3 has 13 residues.

Comment on this clone: This CDR3 is also generated by other DNA sequences in the sample. The chain employs TRBV5-1 and TRBJ2-5; 7 nucleotides match TRBD1. CDR3 length equals 13 residues. Per the germline V gene, CDR1 is SGHRS and CDR2 is YFSETQ. J lost 3 bases, V lost 4 bases, and 3 bases had no gene match. The CDR3 DNA reads as TGCGCCAGCAGCCCCGGGACAGAAGAGACCCAGTACTTC. Translated, it gives CASSPGTEETQYF.

The chain couples TRBV19 to TRBJ2-7, with 7 bases fitting TRBD1. CDR1 is LNHDA and CDR2 is SQIVND in the germline V gene (reference sequence). The CDR3 is made up of 14 amino acids. J gave up 0 bases and V 7 bases, and 6 bases lay outside the gene matches. CDR3 in amino acids: CASKPGQNSYEQYF. For the CDR3, the DNA is TGTGCCAGTAAACCGGGACAGAACTCCTACGAGCAGTACTTC.

The J gene is TRBJ2-7, the V gene TRBV5-3; TRBD2 aligns across 15 bases. TRBV5-3 is annotated as an ORF whose role is uncertain. After removal of 4 bases from V and 3 bases from J, the junction contained 5 bases not matched to a gene. This CDR3 is 16 amino acids long. CDR3 protein: CARSVGLAGGCYEQYF. CDR3 nucleotide sequence: TGTGCCAGAAGCGTGGGACTAGCGGGAGGATGCTACGAGCAGTACTTC.

The gene calls are TRBV2 and TRBJ2-1; TRBD2 aligns across 7 bases. Germline values: CDR1 SNHLY, CDR2 FYNNEI. The CDR3 runs to 14 residues. V gave up 4 bases and J gave up 9 bases; unmatched junction bases: 9. The CDR3 DNA reads TGTGCCAGCAGTGCCCGGGACTACCGTTCTGAGCAGTTCTTC. Encoded protein: CASSARDYRSEQFF.

V usage is TRBV30 and J usage is TRBJ1-1; no definite D call. The CDR3 consists of 13 residues. CDR1 GTSNPN and CDR2 SVGIG come from the germline V gene (reference sequence). V gave up 0 bases and J gave up 7 bases, with 12 bases separating them. CDR3 bases: TGTGCCTGGAGTGTACAAGGACCTCTTGAAGCTTTCTTT. Its translation is CAWSVQGPLEAFF.

The rearrangement links TRBV6-1 to TRBJ2-1, with 11 bases lining up with TRBD1. From germline, CDR1 is MNHNS and CDR2 SASEGT. The CDR3 is 18 residues long. Unmatched junction bases numbered 16, after V lost 3 bases and J lost 9 bases. CDR3: CASSDRGQGAPSGAEQFF. For the CDR3, the DNA is TGTGCCAGCAGTGACCGCGGACAGGGGGCCCCTTCGGGGGCTGAGCAGTTCTTC.